These 18 T cell receptor beta chains share one sample of origin, sequenced in a study of long-term antiretroviral therapy in people with HIV. They ran version v3.0 of the immunoSEQ assay at survey level. Only in-frame clones appear in the TCRdb table, and some are missing; sequencing was by immunoSEQ multiplex PCR. This table holds fewer than 40,000 clones, around 83% found once. The input for sequencing was unsorted PBMCs, taken 3.1 years after starting antiretroviral therapy. Every receptor here comes from a woman aged 50 to 60 with HIV.

The chain couples TRBV5-1 to TRBJ1-2; D possibly corresponds to TRBD1 (6 bases). The V end lost 3 bases, the J end lost 6 bases, and 15 bases lay between the germline ends. CDR3 length equals 14 residues. CDR1 SGHRS and CDR2 YFSETQ come from the germline V gene. Here the CDR3 DNA reads TGCGCCAGCAGCTCGGAACAGGGATGGGATGGCTACACCTTC. This encodes CASSSEQGWDGYTF.

CDR3 residues: CASRLAKDPGQLNYGYTF. DNA of the CDR3: TGTGCAAGTCGCTTGGCTAAGGATCCGGGACAGCTAAACTATGGCTACACCTTC. J is TRBJ1-2 and V is TRBV12-2; the DNA was not compared with TRBD1, the D call given in the table. TRBV12-2 is shown as a pseudogene. The CDR3 has 18 residues.

This chain links TRBV12-5 with TRBJ2-7; 8 bases are a match to TRBD1. This CDR3 spans 14 amino acids. Germline CDR1 LGHNT, CDR2 FRNRAP. The V and J ends lost 1 base and 2 bases, in that order; junction bases with no gene match: 1. CDR3 bases: TGTGCTAGTGGTTTGGGGGACAGGCCCTACGAGCAGTACTTC. It yields the protein CASGLGDRPYEQYF.

This clone was detected a few times. CDR3 nucleotide sequence: TGTGCCAGCAGTGACCTTAGGACAGGCGTCGGCTACACCTTC. This gives the protein CASSDLRTGVGYTF. This chain uses TRBV2 with TRBJ1-2, with TRBD1 matching 7 bases. Germline V gene data show CDR1 as SNHLY and CDR2 as FYNNEI. V was pared by 3 bases and J by 8 bases, with 9 bases of the junction left unmatched. The CDR3 is 14 amino acids.

V gene TRBV19 combines with J gene TRBJ2-4; 9 nucleotides match TRBD1. The CDR3 runs 17 residues. The germline V gene encodes CDR1 LNHDA and CDR2 SQIVND (reference sequence). V lost 5 bases to trimming and J lost 6 bases; unmatched junction nucleotides: 14. CDR3 coding DNA: TGTGCCAGTAGTGTCGCGACTGCACCGGGACAGGGAAACATTCAGTACTTC. Its translation is CASSVATAPGQGNIQYF.

This clone has just one count. This chain joins TRBV5-1 and TRBJ2-6; TRBD1 or TRBD2 may be the D gene (5 bases each). V shed 0 bases and J shed 2 bases, with 6 bases lying between them. Germline V gene lookup returns CDR1 SGHRS and CDR2 YFSETQ. This CDR3 is 15 amino acids long. The CDR3 region has the DNA TGCGCCAGCAGCTTGGGGGGGACTGGGGCCAACGTCCTGACTTTC. Translating it yields CASSLGGTGANVLTF.

The chain carries TRBV5-1 and TRBJ2-6; 9 bases are a match to TRBD1. Per germline, CDR1 SGHRS and CDR2 YFSETQ. CDR3 length: 16 residues. The V segment lost 0 bases and the J segment 3 bases; nucleotides outside the gene matches: 1. CDR3 DNA: TGCGCCAGCAGCTTGGGACAGGGGGTTGGGGCCAACGTCCTGACTTTC. Its protein product is CASSLGQGVGANVLTF.

The chain is built from TRBV27 and TRBJ2-5; TRBD1 aligns across 9 bases. The CDR3 runs to 14 residues. V trimming: 3 bases; J trimming: 2 bases; junction bases outside the gene matches: 1. Per germline, CDR1 MNHEY and CDR2 SMNVEV (reference sequence). The CDR3 protein is CASSFGTGQETQYF. CDR3 DNA: TGTGCCAGCAGTTTTGGGACAGGGCAAGAGACCCAGTACTTC.

This chain joins TRBV5-6 and TRBJ1-2, with D possibly being TRBD1 (6 bases). CDR1 is SGHDT, CDR2 YYEEEE, per germline. This CDR3 is built from 15 residues. V was pared by 1 base and J by 4 bases, with 14 bases between. CDR3 sequence reads: CASSLWGGAGYGYTF. DNA of the CDR3: TGTGCCAGCAGCTTGTGGGGGGGCGCGGGCTATGGCTACACCTTC.

CDR3 DNA sequence: TGTGCCAGCAGCTTGGTCACAGGGGGTCAAGAGACCCAGTACTTC. As protein: CASSLVTGGQETQYF. The chain couples TRBV5-6 to TRBJ2-5, with 8 bases fitting TRBD1. CDR3 length: 15 amino acids. With V trimmed by 0 bases and J by 2 bases, 3 bases remained unmatched. From germline, CDR1 is SGHDT and CDR2 YYEEEE.

The CDR3 is CASSLTSGTETQYF. CDR3 bases: TGTGCCAGCAGCTTAACTAGCGGCACGGAGACCCAGTACTTC. This chain uses TRBV11-2 with TRBJ2-5; 8 bases are a match to TRBD2. The V and J ends lost 2 bases and 5 bases, in that order; junction bases with no gene match: 4. This CDR3 is built from 14 residues. CDR1 is SGHAT and CDR2 is FQNNGV in the germline V gene.

V and J are TRBV10-2 and TRBJ2-1; 8 bases match TRBD2. J lost 3 bases, V lost 3 bases, and 10 bases had no gene match. CDR1 and CDR2 (germline): WSHSY, SAAADI. This CDR3 has 17 residues. The CDR3 region is CASSDAGAGGRYNEQFF. The CDR3 coding sequence is TGCGCCAGCAGTGATGCAGGTGCGGGGGGCCGCTACAATGAGCAGTTCTTC.

The chain links TRBV5-4 to TRBJ1-3, with 7 positions matching TRBD1. This CDR3 has 15 residues. The V segment lost 4 bases and the J segment 4 bases; nucleotides outside the gene matches: 8. Germline V gene lookup returns CDR1 SGHNT and CDR2 YYREEE (reference sequence). The CDR3 reads CASSPGQRQGNTIYF. The CDR3 DNA is TGTGCCAGCAGCCCGGGACAGAGACAAGGAAACACCATATATTTT.

This chain links TRBV7-9 with TRBJ1-1; the D is unclear. Between the trimmed V and J ends, which lost 5 bases and 6 bases, there was a span of 19 bases. CDR1 and CDR2 (germline): SEHNR, FQNEAQ (reference sequence). The CDR3 contains 15 residues. The CDR3 DNA sequence: TGTGCCAGCAGCCCTATCCCGAGCCTCGCCTCTGAAGCTTTCTTT. Amino acids: CASSPIPSLASEAFF.

This chain links TRBV9 with TRBJ1-2, with 7 positions matching TRBD1. This CDR3 comprises 16 residues. The germline V gene encodes CDR1 SGDLS and CDR2 YYNGEE. The CDR3 DNA follows: TGTTGCGGGAGGGGGCAGCCCCTCGGCCCATATTATGGCTACACCTTC. Its protein product is CCGRGQPLGPYYGYTF.

This chain links TRBV6-5 with TRBJ2-2; D gene ambiguous. V lost 6 bases to trimming and J lost 4 bases, with 15 bases between them. The germline CDR1 and CDR2 sequences are MNHEY and SVGAGI. CDR3 length: 15 amino acids. The CDR3 DNA is TGTGCCAGCAGCCTGGACCAGGTGGGCACCGGGGAGCTGTTTTTT. This sequence encodes CASSLDQVGTGELFF.

The chain employs TRBV9 and TRBJ2-5, with D maybe TRBD1 (6 bases). This CDR3 spans 16 amino acids. Germline V lookup: CDR1 SGDLS, CDR2 YYNGEE. The germline V and J ends were trimmed by 0 bases and 2 bases, with 14 bases remaining between them. The CDR3 nucleotides read TGTGCCAGCAGCGTAGCACGACAGGAGTTGCAAGAGACCCAGTACTTC. It translates to CASSVARQELQETQYF.

The chain joins TRBV5-4 to TRBJ2-7; 12 nucleotides line up with TRBD2. This CDR3 is built from 16 residues. V gave up 5 bases and J gave up 3 bases; unmatched junction bases: 9. Germline-derived CDR1 and CDR2 are SGHNT and YYREEE (reference sequence). The CDR3 nucleotides are TGTGCCAGCAGTAGATCGACTAGCGGGGGCAACTACGAGCAGTACTTC. Its translation: CASSRSTSGGNYEQYF. Full variable domain (remainder filled in from reference TRBV5-4 and TRBJ2-7): ETGVTQSPTHLIKTRGQQVTLRCSSQSGHNTVSWYQQALGQGPQFIFQYYREEENGRGNFPPRFSGLQFPNYSSELNVNALELDDSALYLCASSRSTSGGNYEQYFGPGTRLTVT.